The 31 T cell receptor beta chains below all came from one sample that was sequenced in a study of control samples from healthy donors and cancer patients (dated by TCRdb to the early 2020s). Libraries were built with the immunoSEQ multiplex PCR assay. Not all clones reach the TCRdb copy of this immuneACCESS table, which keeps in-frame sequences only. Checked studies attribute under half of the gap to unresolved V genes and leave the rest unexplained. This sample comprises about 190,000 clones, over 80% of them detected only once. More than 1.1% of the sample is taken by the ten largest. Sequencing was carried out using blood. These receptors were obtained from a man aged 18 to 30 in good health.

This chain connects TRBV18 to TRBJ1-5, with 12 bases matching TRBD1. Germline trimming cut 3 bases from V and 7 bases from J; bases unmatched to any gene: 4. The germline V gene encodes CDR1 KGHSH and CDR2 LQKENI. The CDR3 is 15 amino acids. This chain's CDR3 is CASSPSGTGGQPQHF. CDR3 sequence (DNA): TGTGCCAGCTCACCCAGTGGGACAGGGGGCCAGCCCCAGCATTTT.

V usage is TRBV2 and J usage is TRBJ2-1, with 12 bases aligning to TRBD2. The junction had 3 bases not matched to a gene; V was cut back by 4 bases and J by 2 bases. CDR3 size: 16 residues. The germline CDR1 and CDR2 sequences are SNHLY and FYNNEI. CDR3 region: CASSVLAGGTYNEQFF. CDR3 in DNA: TGTGCCAGCAGTGTACTAGCGGGGGGAACCTACAATGAGCAGTTCTTC.

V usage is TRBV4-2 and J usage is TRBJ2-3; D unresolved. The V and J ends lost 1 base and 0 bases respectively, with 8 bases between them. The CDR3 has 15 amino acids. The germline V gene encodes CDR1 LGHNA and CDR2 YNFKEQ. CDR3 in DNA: TGTGCCAGCAGCCAAGGTTTTAGCAGCACAGATACGCAGTATTTT. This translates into CASSQGFSSTDTQYF.

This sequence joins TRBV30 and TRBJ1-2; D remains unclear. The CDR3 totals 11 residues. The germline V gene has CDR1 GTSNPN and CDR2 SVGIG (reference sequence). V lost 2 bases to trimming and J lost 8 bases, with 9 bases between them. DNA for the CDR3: TGTGCCTGGAGTAACGAGATAGGCTACACCTTC. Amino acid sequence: CAWSNEIGYTF.

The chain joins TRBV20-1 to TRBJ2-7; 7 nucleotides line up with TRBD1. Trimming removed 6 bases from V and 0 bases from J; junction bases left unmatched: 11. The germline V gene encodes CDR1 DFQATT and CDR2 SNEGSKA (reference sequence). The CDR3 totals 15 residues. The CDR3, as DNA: TGCAGTGCGAGTCCCGGGACAGATAGCTCCTACGAGCAGTACTTC. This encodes CSASPGTDSSYEQYF.

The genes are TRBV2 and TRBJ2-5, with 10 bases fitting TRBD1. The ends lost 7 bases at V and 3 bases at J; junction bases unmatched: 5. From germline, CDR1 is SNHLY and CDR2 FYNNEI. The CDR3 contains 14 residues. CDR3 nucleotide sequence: TGTGCCAGCAACTGGGACAGGGGCGAAGAGACCCAGTACTTC. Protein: CASNWDRGEETQYF.

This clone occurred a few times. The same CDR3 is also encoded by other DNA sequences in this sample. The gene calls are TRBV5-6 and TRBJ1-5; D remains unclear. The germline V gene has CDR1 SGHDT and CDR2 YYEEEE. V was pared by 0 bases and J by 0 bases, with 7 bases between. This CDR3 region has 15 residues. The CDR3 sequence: CASSLGQYSNQPQHF. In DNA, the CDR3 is TGTGCCAGCAGCTTGGGTCAGTATAGCAATCAGCCCCAGCATTTT. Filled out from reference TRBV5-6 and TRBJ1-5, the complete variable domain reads DAGVTQSPTHLIKTRGQQVTLRCSPKSGHDTVSWYQQALGQGPQFIFQYYEEEERQRGNFPDRFSGHQFPNYSSELNVNALLLGDSALYLCASSLGQYSNQPQHFGDGTRLSIL.

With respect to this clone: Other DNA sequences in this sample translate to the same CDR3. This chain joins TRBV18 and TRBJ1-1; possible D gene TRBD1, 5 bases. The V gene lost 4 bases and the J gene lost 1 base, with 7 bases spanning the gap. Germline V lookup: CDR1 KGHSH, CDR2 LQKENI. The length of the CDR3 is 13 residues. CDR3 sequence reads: CASSQTGNTEAFF. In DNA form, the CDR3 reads TGTGCCAGCTCACAAACAGGGAACACTGAAGCTTTCTTT.

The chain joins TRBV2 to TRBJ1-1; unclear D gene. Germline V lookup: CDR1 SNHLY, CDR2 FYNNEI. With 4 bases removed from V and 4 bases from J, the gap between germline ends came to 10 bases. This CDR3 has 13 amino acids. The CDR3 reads CASSAGDLTEAFF. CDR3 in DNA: TGTGCCAGCAGTGCGGGAGACCTCACTGAAGCTTTCTTT.

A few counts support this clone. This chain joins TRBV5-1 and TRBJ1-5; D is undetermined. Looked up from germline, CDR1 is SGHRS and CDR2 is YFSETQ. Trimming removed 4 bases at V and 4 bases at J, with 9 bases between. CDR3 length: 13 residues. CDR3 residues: CASSETPNQPQHF. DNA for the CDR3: TGCGCCAGCAGCGAAACACCGAATCAGCCCCAGCATTTT.

The CDR3 region is CASSPGQATNTEAFF. CDR3 nucleotide sequence: TGTGCCAGCTCACCTGGGCAGGCTACGAACACTGAAGCTTTCTTT. The chain employs TRBV18 and TRBJ1-1; D uncertain. The CDR3 loop spans 15 amino acids. The germline V gene encodes CDR1 KGHSH and CDR2 LQKENI. The V and J ends lost 3 bases and 1 base respectively, with 12 bases between them.

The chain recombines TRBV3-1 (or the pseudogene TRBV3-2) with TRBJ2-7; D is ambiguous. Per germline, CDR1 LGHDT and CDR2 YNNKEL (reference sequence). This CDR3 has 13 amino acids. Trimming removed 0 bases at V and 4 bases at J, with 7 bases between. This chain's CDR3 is CASSQETLYEQYF. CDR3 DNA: TGTGCCAGCAGCCAAGAAACCCTTTACGAGCAGTACTTC.

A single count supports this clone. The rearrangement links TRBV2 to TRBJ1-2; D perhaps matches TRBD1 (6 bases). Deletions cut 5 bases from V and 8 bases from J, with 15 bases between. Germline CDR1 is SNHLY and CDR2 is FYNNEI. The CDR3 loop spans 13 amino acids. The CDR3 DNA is TGTGCCAGCAGTCTAGGGGGGGAGGGCGGCTACACCTTC. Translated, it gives CASSLGGEGGYTF.

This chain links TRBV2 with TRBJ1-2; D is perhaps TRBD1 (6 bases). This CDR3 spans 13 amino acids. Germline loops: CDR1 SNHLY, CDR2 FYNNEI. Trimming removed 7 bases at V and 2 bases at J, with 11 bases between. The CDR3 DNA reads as TGTGCCAGCACCCAGACAGGCAACTATGGCTACACCTTC. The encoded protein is CASTQTGNYGYTF.

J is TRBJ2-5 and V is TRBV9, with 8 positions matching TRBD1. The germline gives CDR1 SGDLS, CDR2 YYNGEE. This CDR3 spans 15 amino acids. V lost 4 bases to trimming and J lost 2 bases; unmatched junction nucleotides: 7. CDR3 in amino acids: CASSKRDRKQETQYF. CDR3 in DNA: TGTGCCAGCAGCAAACGGGACAGGAAGCAAGAGACCCAGTACTTC.

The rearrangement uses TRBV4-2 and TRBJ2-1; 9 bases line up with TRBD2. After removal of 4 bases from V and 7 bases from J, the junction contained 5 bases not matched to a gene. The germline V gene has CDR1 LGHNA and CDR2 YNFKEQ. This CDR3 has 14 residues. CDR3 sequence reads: CASSLSGGLNEQFF. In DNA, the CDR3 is TGTGCCAGCAGCCTGAGCGGGGGGTTGAATGAGCAGTTCTTC.

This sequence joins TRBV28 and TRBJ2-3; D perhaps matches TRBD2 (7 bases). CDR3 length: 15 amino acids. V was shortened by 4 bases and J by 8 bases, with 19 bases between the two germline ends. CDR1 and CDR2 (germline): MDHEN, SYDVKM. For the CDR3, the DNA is TGTGCCAGCAGTTGGGGGGGCTCGGGAGGCAGTACGCAGTATTTT. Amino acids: CASSWGGSGGSTQYF. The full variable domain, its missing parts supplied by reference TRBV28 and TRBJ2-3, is DVKVTQSSRYLVKRTGEKVFLECVQDMDHENMFWYRQDPGLGLRLIYFSYDVKMKEKGDIPEGYSVSREKKERFSLILESASTNQTSMYLCASSWGGSGGSTQYFGPGTRLTVL.

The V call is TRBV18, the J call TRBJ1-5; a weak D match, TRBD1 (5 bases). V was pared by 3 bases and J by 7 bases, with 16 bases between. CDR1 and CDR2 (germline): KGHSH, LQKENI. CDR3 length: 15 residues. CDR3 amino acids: CASSPGGVGPQPQHF. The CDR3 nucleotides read TGTGCCAGCTCACCGGGCGGGGTGGGGCCCCAGCCCCAGCATTTT.

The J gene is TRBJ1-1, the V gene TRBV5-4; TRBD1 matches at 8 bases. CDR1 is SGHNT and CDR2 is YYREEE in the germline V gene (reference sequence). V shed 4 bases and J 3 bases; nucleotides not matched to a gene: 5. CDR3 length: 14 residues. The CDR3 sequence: CASSRQGRDTEAFF. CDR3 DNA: TGTGCCAGCAGCCGACAGGGGAGGGACACTGAAGCTTTCTTT.

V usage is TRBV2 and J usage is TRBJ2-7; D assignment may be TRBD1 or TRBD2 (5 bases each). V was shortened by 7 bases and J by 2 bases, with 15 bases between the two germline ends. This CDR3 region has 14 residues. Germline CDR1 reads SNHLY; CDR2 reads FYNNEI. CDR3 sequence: CASKGMVRAYEQYF. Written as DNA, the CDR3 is TGTGCCAGCAAGGGGATGGTGAGGGCCTACGAGCAGTACTTC.

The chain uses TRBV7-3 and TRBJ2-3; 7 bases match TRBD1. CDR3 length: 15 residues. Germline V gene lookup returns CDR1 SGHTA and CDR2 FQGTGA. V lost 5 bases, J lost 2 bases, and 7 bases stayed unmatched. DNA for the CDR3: TGTGCCAGCAGCGTCGAGGGGGCTTTCACAGATACGCAGTATTTT. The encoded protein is CASSVEGAFTDTQYF.

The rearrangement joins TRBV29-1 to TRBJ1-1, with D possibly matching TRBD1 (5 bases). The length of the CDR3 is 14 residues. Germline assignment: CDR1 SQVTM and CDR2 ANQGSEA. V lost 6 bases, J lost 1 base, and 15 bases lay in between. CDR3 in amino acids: CSVISGAGNTEAFF. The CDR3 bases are TGCAGCGTCATATCTGGGGCAGGGAACACTGAAGCTTTCTTT.

The CDR3 DNA is TGTGCCAGCAGCACCGCCGGGACGGCGAACACCGGGGAGCTGTTTTTT. Translating gives CASSTAGTANTGELFF. V gene TRBV5-6 combines with J gene TRBJ2-2, with D perhaps being TRBD1 or TRBD2 (5 bases each). There are 16 residues in the CDR3. Trimming took off 4 bases at V and 0 bases at J, with 13 bases between the two ends. Germline V gives CDR1 SGHDT, CDR2 YYEEEE.

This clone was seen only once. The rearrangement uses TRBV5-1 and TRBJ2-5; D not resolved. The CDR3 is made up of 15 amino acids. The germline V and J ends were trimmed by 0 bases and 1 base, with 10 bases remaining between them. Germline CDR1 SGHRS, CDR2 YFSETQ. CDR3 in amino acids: CASSLAFNSQETQYF. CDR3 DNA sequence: TGCGCCAGCAGCTTGGCTTTTAACAGCCAAGAGACCCAGTACTTC.

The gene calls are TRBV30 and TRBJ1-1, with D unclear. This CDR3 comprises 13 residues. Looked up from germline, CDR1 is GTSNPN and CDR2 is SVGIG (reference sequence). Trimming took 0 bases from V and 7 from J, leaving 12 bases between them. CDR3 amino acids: CAWSVRSVLEAFF. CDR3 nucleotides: TGTGCCTGGAGTGTACGGTCGGTCCTTGAAGCTTTCTTT. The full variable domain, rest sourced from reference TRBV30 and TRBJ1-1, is SQTIHQWPATLVQPVGSPLSLECTVEGTSNPNLYWYRQAAGRGLQLLFYSVGIGQISSEVPQNLSASRPQDRQFILSSKKLLLSDSGFYLCAWSVRSVLEAFFGQGTRLTVV.

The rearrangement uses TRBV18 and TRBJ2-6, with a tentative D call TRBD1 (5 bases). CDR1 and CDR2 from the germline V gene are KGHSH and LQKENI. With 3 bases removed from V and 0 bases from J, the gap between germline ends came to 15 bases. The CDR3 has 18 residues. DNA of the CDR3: TGTGCCAGCTCACCCGGCCCTTTCAGGGTCTCTGGGGCCAACGTCCTGACTTTC. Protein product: CASSPGPFRVSGANVLTF.

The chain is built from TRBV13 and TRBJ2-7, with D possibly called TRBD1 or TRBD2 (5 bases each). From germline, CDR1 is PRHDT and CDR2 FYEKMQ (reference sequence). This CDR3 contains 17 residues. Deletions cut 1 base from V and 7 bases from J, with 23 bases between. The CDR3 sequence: CASSLVGRTPGGGEQYF. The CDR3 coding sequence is TGTGCCAGCAGCTTAGTGGGTCGGACTCCGGGTGGGGGTGAGCAGTACTTC.

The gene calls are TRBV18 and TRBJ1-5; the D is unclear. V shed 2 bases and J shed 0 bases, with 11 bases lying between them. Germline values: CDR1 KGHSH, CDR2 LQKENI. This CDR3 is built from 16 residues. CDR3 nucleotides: TGTGCCAGCTCACCAAATCGTTTAGATAGCAATCAGCCCCAGCATTTT. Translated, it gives CASSPNRLDSNQPQHF.

The CDR3 sequence is CSVETQGYGYTF. The CDR3 nucleotides read TGCAGCGTTGAAACACAGGGGTATGGCTACACCTTC. The genes are TRBV29-1 and TRBJ1-2, with 7 bases that match TRBD1. Germline lookup yields CDR1 SQVTM and CDR2 ANQGSEA. Losses at the gene ends were 2 bases for V and 5 bases for J; bases not matched to a gene: 2. This CDR3 is built from 12 residues.

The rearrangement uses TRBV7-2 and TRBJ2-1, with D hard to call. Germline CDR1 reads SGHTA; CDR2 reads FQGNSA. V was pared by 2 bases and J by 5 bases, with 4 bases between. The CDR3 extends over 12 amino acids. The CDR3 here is CASSLFDNEQFF. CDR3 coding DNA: TGTGCCAGCAGCTTATTCGACAATGAGCAGTTCTTC.

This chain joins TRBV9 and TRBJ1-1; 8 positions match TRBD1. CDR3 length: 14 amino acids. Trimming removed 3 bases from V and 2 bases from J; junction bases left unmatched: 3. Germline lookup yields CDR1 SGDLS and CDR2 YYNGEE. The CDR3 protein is CASSADRANTEAFF. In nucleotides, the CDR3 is TGTGCCAGCAGCGCGGACAGGGCCAACACTGAAGCTTTCTTT.